Following are 10 T cell receptor beta chains from one sample sequenced in a study of breast tumors, draining lymph nodes, adjacent tissues. Samples came from axillary lymph nodes draining the breast cancer. TCRdb re-called the multiplex PCR reads through MiXCR, storing one row per CDR3 protein. Here the sample spans over 150,000 distinct CDR3 sequences, 30% to 35% being singletons. Material for sequencing was axillary lymph node tissue. The receptors stem from a female donor with breast cancer. Some clones in this sample may be carry-over from other donors' samples.

V usage is TRBV2 and J usage is TRBJ2-4; D might be TRBD1 (5 bases). Per the germline V gene, CDR1 is SNHLY and CDR2 is FYNNEI. The CDR3 has 14 amino acids. Trimming stripped 5 bases from V and 5 bases from J, with 13 bases between. CDR3 sequence reads: CASSLDRAQNIQYF. CDR3 bases: TGTGCCAGCAGTCTAGACAGAGCTCAAAACATTCAGTACTTC.

In this sample, this clonotype turned up many times. The chain links TRBV5-1 to TRBJ1-5; the match to TRBD1 covers 7 bases. CDR3 size: 15 residues. V was clipped by 4 bases and J by 2 bases; unmatched bases: 6. Germline V CDR1 and CDR2: SGHRS, YFSETQ. CDR3 protein: CASSSTGDGNQPQHF. CDR3 DNA sequence: TGCGCCAGCAGCAGCACAGGGGACGGCAATCAGCCCCAGCATTTT.

This clonotype was observed a handful of times. The rearrangement links TRBV5-6 to TRBJ1-6; no definite D call. This CDR3 is built from 15 residues. The germline V gene has CDR1 SGHDT and CDR2 YYEEEE. With 1 base removed from V and 4 bases from J, the gap between germline ends came to 9 bases. The CDR3 loop is CASSLSYRYNSPLHF. CDR3 bases: TGTGCCAGCAGCTTGTCATATCGGTATAATTCACCCCTCCACTTT. Combining the CDR3 with reference TRBV5-6 and TRBJ1-6 gives the whole variable domain DAGVTQSPTHLIKTRGQQVTLRCSPKSGHDTVSWYQQALGQGPQFIFQYYEEEERQRGNFPDRFSGHQFPNYSSELNVNALLLGDSALYLCASSLSYRYNSPLHFGNGTRLTVT.

This clonotype was found many times. The chain links TRBV9 to TRBJ1-2, with D tentatively TRBD1 (5 bases). Trimming removed 3 bases at V and 1 base at J, with 10 bases between. The germline V gene encodes CDR1 SGDLS and CDR2 YYNGEE. The CDR3 consists of 14 residues. The CDR3 DNA sequence: TGTGCCAGCAGCGGCGGGACGTTTAACTATGGCTACACCTTC. Translating it yields CASSGGTFNYGYTF.

The rearrangement links TRBV10-1 to TRBJ2-3, with a weak D call TRBD2 (6 bases). V was pared by 2 bases and J by 0 bases, with 12 bases between. This CDR3 spans 16 amino acids. CDR1 and CDR2 (germline): WNHNN, SYGVQD (reference sequence). CDR3 in amino acids: CASSEKVAASTDTQYF. In DNA, the CDR3 is TGCGCCAGCAGTGAGAAAGTAGCGGCTAGCACAGATACGCAGTATTTT.

This clonotype has a count of ten or more. The V and J genes are TRBV29-1 and TRBJ2-7; TRBD2 matches at 12 bases. The V gene end was trimmed by 7 bases and the J gene end by 2 bases; junction bases not matched to a gene: 3. The CDR3 loop spans 13 amino acids. CDR1 and CDR2 (germline): SQVTM, ANQGSEA. This chain's CDR3 is CSAWTSGTYEQYF. In DNA, the CDR3 is TGCAGCGCTTGGACTAGCGGGACCTACGAGCAGTACTTC.

This clonotype was picked up many times. The V call is TRBV7-3, the J call TRBJ2-6; 7 bases map to TRBD2. This CDR3 is built from 17 residues. After removal of 3 bases from V and 0 bases from J, the junction contained 5 bases not matched to a gene. Germline assignment: CDR1 SGHTA and CDR2 FQGTGA. CDR3 loop: CASSLTGGTSGANVLTF. CDR3 DNA sequence: TGTGCCAGCAGCTTGACGGGAGGAACCTCTGGGGCCAACGTCCTGACTTTC.

The chain joins TRBV19 to TRBJ2-3; 7 bases are shared with TRBD2. J was trimmed by 5 bases and V by 4 bases; bases with no gene match: 9. The germline V gene encodes CDR1 LNHDA and CDR2 SQIVND (reference sequence). CDR3 length: 15 amino acids. The CDR3 spells CASSRVGGVLDTQYF. CDR3 in DNA: TGTGCCAGTAGTAGGGTGGGGGGGGTTTTAGATACGCAGTATTTT.

This clonotype was picked up many times. The chain combines TRBV4-1 with TRBJ1-2, with D unresolved. The V end lost 0 bases, the J end lost 5 bases, and 10 bases lay between the germline ends. The CDR3 consists of 14 residues. Germline V lookup: CDR1 MGHRA, CDR2 YSYEKL. The CDR3 reads CASSQDSDGYGYTF. The DNA of the CDR3 is TGCGCCAGCAGCCAAGACTCGGACGGGTATGGCTACACCTTC.

This clonotype was counted ten times or more. This chain connects TRBV12-5 to TRBJ1-4; the match to TRBD1 covers 7 bases. Germline V lookup: CDR1 LGHNT, CDR2 FRNRAP. The CDR3 spans 16 residues. The ends lost 1 base at V and 3 bases at J; junction bases unmatched: 5. The CDR3 sequence is CASGLEQGRSNEKLFF. The CDR3 DNA is TGTGCTAGTGGTTTGGAACAGGGGCGCTCTAATGAAAAACTGTTTTTT.